A single sample is the source of the 17 T cell receptor beta chains below, sequenced in a study of graft-versus-host responses after intestinal transplantation. For these receptors, no antigen is known. Sequencing was performed with immunoSEQ multiplex PCR; in TCRdb, only in-frame clones are kept and a portion is missing. The data contain about 85,000 clones, 85% to 95% of them singletons. Material: unstimulated CD8+ T cells sorted from spleen or lymph node cells, obtained before transplant. Receptor source: a human donor who was the organ donor for an intestinal transplant.

This clone was seen only a few times. The V call is TRBV7-6, the J call TRBJ2-5; 8 bases line up with TRBD2. Germline V gene data show CDR1 as SGHVS and CDR2 as FNYEAQ. Unmatched junction bases numbered 4, after V lost 8 bases and J lost 2 bases. This CDR3 is built from 13 residues. CDR3 DNA sequence: TGTGCCAGCCGAGCGGGGGAGCAAGAGACCCAGTACTTC. It encodes CASRAGEQETQYF.

This chain links TRBV2 with TRBJ2-2, with 13 bases matching TRBD2. The CDR3 extends over 17 amino acids. Germline V CDR1 and CDR2: SNHLY, FYNNEI. J was trimmed by 4 bases and V by 7 bases; bases with no gene match: 9. For the CDR3, the DNA is TGTGCCAGCAATGAGGGACTAGCGGGAATCCCCACCGGGGAGCTGTTTTTT. Its translation is CASNEGLAGIPTGELFF.

This clone was recorded only once. V gene TRBV11-2 combines with J gene TRBJ1-6, with TRBD1 matching 11 bases. CDR1 and CDR2 from the germline V gene are SGHAT and FQNNGV. The CDR3 is made up of 15 amino acids. V lost 6 bases and J lost 8; bases outside the gene matches: 6. The CDR3 reads CASRTGTGGDSPLHF. Here the CDR3 DNA reads TGTGCCAGCAGAACCGGGACAGGGGGGGATTCACCCCTCCACTTT.

The chain links TRBV4-1 to TRBJ2-7; 7 nucleotides match TRBD2. The CDR3 is 16 residues long. Germline V gene lookup returns CDR1 MGHRA and CDR2 YSYEKL. V dropped 0 bases and J dropped 3; count of bases not matched to a gene: 8. CDR3 sequence: CASSQEAGTTIYEQYF. The CDR3 DNA follows: TGCGCCAGCAGCCAAGAGGCCGGGACTACTATCTACGAGCAGTACTTC.

The chain uses TRBV18 and TRBJ2-1; 9 bases agree with TRBD1. V shed 4 bases, J shed 6 bases, and the junction held 4 bases outside the gene matches. Germline-derived CDR1 and CDR2 are KGHSH and LQKENI. This CDR3 is 14 amino acids long. The CDR3 loop is CASSQPDRGNEQFF. The CDR3 DNA follows: TGTGCCAGCTCACAACCGGACAGGGGCAATGAGCAGTTCTTC.

About this clone itself: This specimen includes other DNA sequences encoding the same CDR3. The rearrangement joins TRBV5-1 to TRBJ1-3; D uncertain. The germline gives CDR1 SGHRS, CDR2 YFSETQ. This CDR3 contains 14 residues. Trimming left V 0 bases short and J 0 bases short, with 4 bases between. CDR3 region: CASSLAPSGNTIYF. CDR3 bases: TGCGCCAGCAGCTTGGCCCCCTCTGGAAACACCATATATTTT.

J is TRBJ1-5 and V is TRBV5-6, with a tentative D call TRBD1 (6 bases). The CDR3 runs to 16 residues. Germline assignment: CDR1 SGHDT and CDR2 YYEEEE. V dropped 3 bases and J dropped 3 bases, with 16 bases sitting between them. CDR3 loop: CASSYQQGRINQPQHF. As DNA, the CDR3 is TGTGCCAGCAGCTACCAACAGGGACGTATCAATCAGCCCCAGCATTTT.

CDR3 loop: CASSWGTGAAQETQYF. In nucleotides, the CDR3 is TGTGCCAGTAGTTGGGGCACAGGGGCCGCTCAAGAGACCCAGTACTTC. The chain links TRBV19 to TRBJ2-5; 7 nucleotides line up with TRBD1. Germline CDR1 and CDR2: LNHDA and SQIVND (reference sequence). The CDR3 length is 16 residues. The junction had 11 bases not matched to a gene; V was cut back by 5 bases and J by 2 bases.

The chain carries TRBV2 and TRBJ2-1, with 7 positions matching TRBD1. Germline V gene sequence: CDR1 SNHLY, CDR2 FYNNEI. The CDR3 is 14 amino acids. V dropped 8 bases and J dropped 5; count of bases not matched to a gene: 9. The CDR3 loop is CASENGTANNEQFF. The DNA of the CDR3 is TGTGCCAGCGAAAACGGGACAGCTAACAATGAGCAGTTCTTC. Full variable domain (missing parts from reference TRBV2 and TRBJ2-1): EPEVTQTPSHQVTQMGQEVILRCVPISNHLYFYWYRQILGQKVEFLVSFYNNEISEKSEIFDDQFSVERPDGSNFTLKIRSTKLEDSAMYFCASENGTANNEQFFGPGTRLTVL.

This clone has just one count. This chain uses TRBV7-9 with TRBJ2-2; D possibly corresponds to TRBD1 (5 bases). V shed 4 bases and J shed 3 bases, with 15 bases lying between them. The CDR3 is 16 residues long. Germline V CDR1 and CDR2: SEHNR, FQNEAQ (reference sequence). CDR3 in amino acids: CASSSPGEQDTGELFF. The DNA of the CDR3 is TGTGCCAGCAGCTCCCCCGGAGAACAGGACACCGGGGAGCTGTTTTTT.

The rearrangement links TRBV5-1 to TRBJ1-2; D might be TRBD1 (5 bases). Trimming took 6 bases from V and 0 from J, leaving 18 bases between them. This CDR3 contains 16 residues. From germline, CDR1 is SGHRS and CDR2 YFSETQ. The CDR3 is CASTKSYRGPNYGYTF. As DNA, the CDR3 is TGCGCCAGCACCAAAAGCTATAGGGGCCCTAACTATGGCTACACCTTC.

V and J are TRBV4-1 and TRBJ1-5; D gene unclear. Germline V gene data show CDR1 as MGHRA and CDR2 as YSYEKL. V lost 0 bases and J 5 bases, leaving 14 bases between the germline ends. This CDR3 has 16 residues. The CDR3 nucleotides are TGCGCCAGCAGCCAAGATCCGCGAAGCGACTATCAGCCCCAGCATTTT. It translates to CASSQDPRSDYQPQHF.

The CDR3 region is CASSGTGGGLMTGELFF. CDR3 nucleotides: TGTGCCAGCAGCGGGACAGGGGGCGGGTTAATGACCGGGGAGCTGTTTTTT. This rearrangement joins TRBV5-6 to TRBJ2-2; 12 nucleotides line up with TRBD1. Germline CDR1 reads SGHDT; CDR2 reads YYEEEE. CDR3 length equals 17 residues. V lost 4 bases to trimming and J lost 5 bases; unmatched junction nucleotides: 9. The full variable domain, its missing parts supplied by reference TRBV5-6 and TRBJ2-2, is DAGVTQSPTHLIKTRGQQVTLRCSPKSGHDTVSWYQQALGQGPQFIFQYYEEEERQRGNFPDRFSGHQFPNYSSELNVNALLLGDSALYLCASSGTGGGLMTGELFFGEGSRLTVL.

This sequence joins TRBV11-3 and TRBJ2-7; maybe TRBD2 (7 bases). The CDR3 extends over 16 amino acids. Trimming left V 0 bases short and J 6 bases short, with 18 bases between. Germline-derived CDR1 and CDR2 are SGHNT and YENEEA. CDR3 nucleotides: TGTGCCAGCAGCTTAGATCCCCTAGGGGGGGGCCCCGAGCAGTACTTC. Its protein product is CASSLDPLGGGPEQYF. Supplemented by reference TRBV11-3 and TRBJ2-7, the full variable domain reads EAGVVQSPRYKIIEKKQPVAFWCNPISGHNTLYWYLQNLGQGPELLIRYENEEAVDDSQLPKDRFSAERLKGVDSTLKIQPAELGDSAVYLCASSLDPLGGGPEQYFGPGTRLTVT.

The chain links TRBV9 to TRBJ1-3; D unresolved. The germline V and J ends were trimmed by 0 bases and 1 base, with 14 bases remaining between them. Germline V gene data show CDR1 as SGDLS and CDR2 as YYNGEE. This CDR3 is 17 amino acids long. CDR3: CASSVAGNPLSGNTIYF. The CDR3 nucleotides read TGTGCCAGCAGCGTAGCGGGGAACCCACTTTCTGGAAACACCATATATTTT.

This chain uses TRBV6-5 with TRBJ2-7; 8 positions match TRBD1. V was pared by 0 bases and J by 2 bases, with 0 bases of the junction left unmatched. Germline values: CDR1 MNHEY, CDR2 SVGAGI. This CDR3 is 14 amino acids long. The CDR3 region has the DNA TGTGCCAGCAGTTACTCGACAGGGGCCTACGAGCAGTACTTC. Protein product: CASSYSTGAYEQYF.

V and J are TRBV7-2 and TRBJ2-2; possible D gene TRBD2, 5 bases. The CDR3 consists of 16 residues. Between the trimmed V and J ends, which lost 5 bases and 0 bases, there was a span of 13 bases. The V gene's germline CDR1 is SGHTA and CDR2 FQGNSA. CDR3 loop: CASSPSGRTNTGELFF. The CDR3 nucleotides read TGTGCCAGCAGCCCATCGGGGAGAACGAACACCGGGGAGCTGTTTTTT. The entire variable domain, with the rest obtained from reference TRBV7-2 and TRBJ2-2, is as follows: GAGVSQSPSNKVTEKGKDVELRCDPISGHTALYWYRQSLGQGLEFLIYFQGNSAPDKSGLPSDRFSAERTGGSVSTLTIQRTQQEDSAVYLCASSPSGRTNTGELFFGEGSRLTVL.